This paragraph reports one T cell receptor beta chain. This CDR3 is 16 amino acids long. Germline assignment: CDR1 LNHDA and CDR2 SQIVND (reference sequence). The V gene end was trimmed by 6 bases and the J gene end by 1 base; junction bases not matched to a gene: 11. This sample is drawn from a study of blood T cell repertoires in COVID-19. Study-wide background: Some COVID-19 samples were acute and others convalescent; all came from the United States, Italy and Spain. Sources were T cells, B-cell-depleted T cells, or PBMCs; the material itself was cDNA or gDNA.

Authors' processing steps: Researchers report that nucleated cell counts were estimated from reference gene primer amplification. Some clones are missing from TCRdb's copy, which holds only in-frame ones; the method was immunoSEQ multiplex PCR. The V and J calls and clone size were taken over from that table, and D and trimming were inferred from the DNA. The sample lists roughly 21,000 clones; approximately 86% were seen once. This chain connects TRBV19 to TRBJ1-1; 7 bases align to TRBD1. This clonotype originated in a human donor with acute or convalescent COVID-19. The donor label of this sample is uncertain. The specimen sequenced was peripheral blood. The CDR3 is CASSPAGQGGNTEAFF. CDR3 in DNA: TGTGCCAGTAGCCCCGCGGGGCAGGGGGGGAACACTGAAGCTTTCTTT.